The 18 T cell receptor beta chains below were found in one sample sequenced in a study of neurological immune-mediated disorders. MiXCR was run by TCRdb on the 5' RACE reads, yielding one entry per CDR3 protein. This sample carries about 80,000 distinct CDR3 sequences, about 5.2% of them seen once, and the ten largest clones take approximately 2.2%. Sequenced: PBMCs. The receptors were gathered from a woman between 25 and 40 years old with multiple sclerosis.

This clonotype was seen repeatedly, ten times or more. V is TRBV12-3 or TRBV12-4 and J is TRBJ2-1, with D possibly matching TRBD2 (5 bases). The CDR3 is made up of 15 amino acids. Trimming stripped 4 bases from V and 6 bases from J, with 16 bases between. DNA of the CDR3: TGTGCCAGCAGTTCACCCGGGGTGTTAAGCAATGAGCAGTTCTTC. Protein product: CASSSPGVLSNEQFF.

In this sample, this clonotype turned up many times. The chain joins TRBV12-3 or TRBV12-4 to TRBJ1-1, with TRBD1 as a possible D gene (6 bases). This CDR3 contains 15 residues. V was clipped by 2 bases and J by 11 bases, with 21 bases between them. The CDR3: CASSLSGGEPGKAFF. The CDR3 bases are TGTGCCAGCAGTTTATCGGGGGGCGAGCCGGGTAAGGCTTTCTTT.

This chain joins TRBV5-6 and TRBJ2-5; 7 nucleotides align to TRBD1. Germline CDR1 and CDR2: SGHDT and YYEEEE. V trimming: 8 bases; J trimming: 0 bases; junction bases outside the gene matches: 7. CDR3 length: 14 residues. The CDR3 is CASKQGFNQETQYF. The CDR3 coding sequence is TGTGCCAGTAAACAGGGGTTCAACCAAGAGACCCAGTACTTC. The complete variable domain, with remaining parts taken from reference TRBV5-6 and TRBJ2-5, reads DAGVTQSPTHLIKTRGQQVTLRCSPKSGHDTVSWYQQALGQGPQFIFQYYEEEERQRGNFPDRFSGHQFPNYSSELNVNALLLGDSALYLCASKQGFNQETQYFGPGTRLLVL.

This chain joins TRBV20-1 and TRBJ2-3, with D hard to call. CDR3 length equals 12 residues. Germline V gives CDR1 DFQATT, CDR2 SNEGSKA (reference sequence). The germline V and J ends were trimmed by 1 base and 8 bases, with 10 bases remaining between them. The CDR3 coding sequence is TGCAGTGCTAGAGCGACTTGGGGTACGCAGTATTTT. Encoded protein: CSARATWGTQYF.

This clonotype was counted ten times or more. The CDR3 DNA sequence: TGCGCCAGCAGCTTGGACGATCATCCCTACGAGCAGTACTTC. Encoded protein: CASSLDDHPYEQYF. This chain joins TRBV5-1 and TRBJ2-7, with D uncertain. V was clipped by 0 bases and J by 2 bases, with 9 bases between them. The germline CDR1 and CDR2 sequences are SGHRS and YFSETQ. The CDR3 is 14 residues long. The full variable domain, with the rest looked up from reference TRBV5-1 and TRBJ2-7, is KAGVTQTPRYLIKTRGQQVTLSCSPISGHRSVSWYQQTPGQGLQFLFEYFSETQRNKGNFPGRFSGRQFSNSRSEMNVSTLELGDSALYLCASSLDDHPYEQYFGPGTRLTVT.

The table lists this clonotype with many counts. The chain recombines TRBV5-6 with TRBJ2-2; D unclear. CDR1 is SGHDT and CDR2 is YYEEEE in the germline V gene. Trimming stripped 1 base from V and 5 bases from J, with 12 bases between. This CDR3 spans 15 amino acids. This CDR3 reads CASSLTAVMTGELFF. The CDR3 DNA sequence: TGTGCCAGCAGCTTGACTGCGGTAATGACCGGGGAGCTGTTTTTT.

At least ten counts were recorded for this clonotype. The DNA for the CDR3 is TGTGCCAGCAGTTTACAGGGGGCTGGGCAGCCCCAGCATTTT. This gives the protein CASSLQGAGQPQHF. The chain combines TRBV12-3 or TRBV12-4 with TRBJ1-5; TRBD1 aligns across 8 bases. The CDR3 spans 14 residues. J was trimmed by 7 bases and V by 2 bases; bases with no gene match: 4.

This clonotype occurred many times. The rearrangement uses TRBV5-1 and TRBJ1-1, with D uncertain. Trimming cost V 9 bases and J 1 base, with 16 bases left between them. Germline V gene data show CDR1 as SGHRS and CDR2 as YFSETQ. CDR3 length equals 14 residues. CDR3 sequence: CATRDTNSNTEAFF. In nucleotides, the CDR3 is TGCGCCACTCGAGACACCAACTCGAACACTGAAGCTTTCTTT.

In this sample, this clonotype turned up many times. The chain links TRBV11-2 to TRBJ2-7, with TRBD2 matching 16 bases. Germline trimming cut 2 bases from V and 12 bases from J; bases unmatched to any gene: 7. The CDR3 has 15 amino acids. CDR1 and CDR2 (germline): SGHAT, FQNNGV. The CDR3: CASSLQTGTSGGVYF. For the CDR3, the DNA is TGTGCCAGCAGCTTACAGACCGGGACTAGCGGGGGGGTGTACTTC.

This clonotype was seen ten or more times. This chain links TRBV20-1 with TRBJ2-1; D gene unclear. The CDR3 covers 13 residues. V dropped 2 bases and J dropped 5 bases, with 10 bases sitting between them. Germline V gives CDR1 DFQATT, CDR2 SNEGSKA (reference sequence). The CDR3 sequence is CSARRQVHNEQFF. Here the CDR3 DNA reads TGCAGTGCTAGACGTCAGGTCCACAATGAGCAGTTCTTC.

This clonotype was observed at least ten times. V and J are TRBV12-3 or TRBV12-4 and TRBJ2-5; D is uncertain. The length of the CDR3 is 14 residues. V gave up 1 base and J gave up 1 base, with 7 bases separating them. The CDR3 loop is CASSLDGGQETQYF. CDR3 coding DNA: TGTGCCAGCAGTTTAGACGGCGGCCAAGAGACCCAGTACTTC.

This clonotype showed up many times. The CDR3 DNA is TGTGCCAGTAGTAAGACAGGGGACTGGGACACTGAAGCTTTCTTT. Translated, it gives CASSKTGDWDTEAFF. The V call is TRBV19, the J call TRBJ1-1, with 8 bases fitting TRBD1. This CDR3 region has 15 residues. Trimming removed 4 bases from V and 3 bases from J; junction bases left unmatched: 7. The germline gives CDR1 LNHDA, CDR2 SQIVND (reference sequence).

This clonotype appeared many times. The genes are TRBV4-2 and TRBJ2-1, with 11 bases aligning to TRBD2. CDR3 length equals 18 residues. Germline V gene lookup returns CDR1 LGHNA and CDR2 YNFKEQ. V trimming: 1 base; J trimming: 7 bases; junction bases outside the gene matches: 12. CDR3 region: CASSQAPVTSGGTNEQFF. CDR3 DNA sequence: TGTGCCAGCAGCCAAGCCCCGGTAACTAGCGGGGGTACTAATGAGCAGTTCTTC.

This clonotype was found a few times. V gene TRBV7-3 combines with J gene TRBJ2-1; TRBD2 aligns across 11 bases. This CDR3 has 14 residues. CDR1 and CDR2 (germline): SGHTA, FQGTGA. V was pared by 5 bases and J by 9 bases, with 6 bases of the junction left unmatched. The CDR3 DNA sequence: TGTGCCAGCAGCCTTAGCGGGGGGGCCGGTGAGCAGTTCTTC. Translated, it gives CASSLSGGAGEQFF.

Worth noting for this clonotype: In this CDR3 the conserved last residue, phenylalanine or tryptophan, is missing, so a read error is likely. V and J are TRBV10-2 and TRBJ1-2; D not resolved. Germline V gives CDR1 WSHSY, CDR2 SAAADI. V was pared by 3 bases and J by 2 bases, with 10 bases between. This CDR3 region has 14 residues. The CDR3 sequence: CASSEPGTNYGYTN. The CDR3 DNA reads as TGCGCCAGCAGTGAACCCGGTACGAACTATGGCTACACCAAC.

The chain uses TRBV7-8 and TRBJ2-1; D is undetermined. CDR1 SGHVS and CDR2 FQNEAQ come from the germline V gene. CDR3 size: 13 residues. V lost 2 bases and J 5 bases, leaving 7 bases between the germline ends. The CDR3 sequence is CASSLSLNNEQFF. In DNA form, the CDR3 reads TGTGCCAGCAGCTTAAGTCTTAACAATGAGCAGTTCTTC. The full variable domain, in which reference TRBV7-8 and TRBJ2-1 provide the parts outside the CDR3, is GAGVSQSPRYKVAKRGQDVALRCDPISGHVSLFWYQQALGQGPEFLTYFQNEAQLDKSGLPSDRFFAERPEGSVSTLKIQRTQQEDSAVYLCASSLSLNNEQFFGPGTRLTVL.

Many counts were recorded for this clonotype. The chain employs TRBV10-3 and TRBJ1-1; no firm D call. Deletions cut 5 bases from V and 0 bases from J, with 7 bases between. Germline loops: CDR1 ENHRY, CDR2 SYGVKD. The CDR3 runs 13 residues. Here the CDR3 DNA reads TGTGCCATCAGTCTAAACATGAACACTGAAGCTTTCTTT. Translation gives CAISLNMNTEAFF.

This clonotype was seen ten or more times. The rearrangement joins TRBV5-1 to TRBJ1-1; D may be TRBD1 (5 bases). Trimming took off 1 base at V and 1 base at J, with 11 bases between the two ends. The CDR3 covers 15 residues. Germline loops: CDR1 SGHRS, CDR2 YFSETQ. The CDR3 loop reads CASSLMGRGNTEAFF. As DNA, the CDR3 is TGCGCCAGCAGCTTGATGGGAAGGGGGAACACTGAAGCTTTCTTT.